This T cell receptor beta chain was captured by sequencing in a study of blood T cells in healthy people across ages (dated by TCRdb to about 2015). For the wider study: In model experiments, roughly one uniquely barcoded TCR beta cDNA molecule per two T cells was captured by template switching. Using the same blood draw, the study looked at two additional independent replicas of 1 million unique cDNA reads for two donors, one aged 18 to 30 and the other aged 80 or older. Donors were grouped into four age groups: young (average approximately 16 years), middle-aged (under 40), aged (about 60) and long-lived (approximately 81). Age-related changes in TCR beta repertoire diversity were measured in the study by deep sequencing normalized with unique cDNA molecular identifiers. To avoid experimental bias, donors of different ages were distributed randomly across sequencing lanes. Results the study describes overall, beyond this receptor: Conclusive comparison of naive and antigen-experienced compartments was prevented by the profiling of bulk unsorted PBMCs. The percentage of naive T cells measured by flow cytometry correlated strongly with observed TCR beta diversity. Estimates of total diversity from one million sequenced T cells were regarded as lower bounds and underestimates. Because donor CMV infection status was unknown, age-related changes in expanded clonotypes were potentially confounded. Compared with the aged group, more naive CD4+ T cells, fewer expanded clones and increased TCR diversity were shown by the long-lived group, suggesting age selection. As age increased, observed TCR beta diversity per million T cells dropped in a roughly linear way, and a significant reduction was already evident by age 40.

Turning to this clonotype: The target of this receptor is not known. The input lacks base qualities; no much larger clone sits a single base away.

Per the germline V gene, SGHRS is the CDR1 and YFSETQ is the CDR2. V is clipped by 4 bases and J by 8 bases, and the sequence between their germline boundaries is 18 bases long. Taken from cysteine to phenylalanine, the CDR3 has 14 residues. Kept here is only the CDR3 DNA, which spans 42 bases and is read in frame from base 1. The donors were some 36 Caucasian individuals from Russia, aged about 6 to 95 years, who were systemically healthy. Each donor gave ten milliliters of peripheral blood, drawn into EDTA-treated Vacutainer tubes. PBMCs were isolated by Ficoll-Paque density-gradient centrifugation, with at least 7 million obtained per sample. Total RNA was extracted from PBMCs with Trizol reagent, with at least 6 micrograms obtained per sample. The percentages of naive CD45RAhigh/CD27high T cells were determined by flow cytometry on a PBMC aliquot from every donor. Libraries came from 5' RACE. A second PCR of about 7 to 12 cycles was run with a J-beta primer mix and a sample-barcoded 5' primer. Each TCR beta cDNA molecule received a unique molecular identifier from a template-switch 5' adaptor carrying 12 random nucleotides. At least 2.5 million CDR3-containing paired-end reads were obtained from each sample. First-strand cDNA was synthesized from all RNA with the Mint cDNA synthesis kit, primed by a TRBC-specific oligonucleotide. All cDNA was treated with uracil-DNA glycosylase and then went through a first 18-cycle PCR with the universal primers M1SS and BC2_uni_R. In the paper's pipeline: For normalization, 1 million high-quality reads, each with a distinct molecular identifier, were randomly selected from each sample. Reads sharing molecular identifiers were discarded rather than binned into consensus sequences. MiTCR, with a Q25 quality threshold and the strictest error-elimination algorithm, was used for CDR3 identification, clonotype clustering and error correction. A nonparametric unseen species model with Euler transformation was used to estimate a lower bound on total TCR beta diversity. TCRdb reprocessed the public reads (quality trimming at Q25 with fastp, clone calling with MiXCR) and kept in-frame beta chains. Every CDR3 protein is listed once, alongside the most common genes and DNA of its rows. These V and J calls derive from TCRdb rather than the authors' analysis. Within this sample are 1.8 million or so distinct CDR3 sequences, with about two fifths of them counted one time only. Clones ranked in the top ten supply under 25% of the sample.

Sequenced input: blood. This sequence originates from a human donor in good health. The chain was built from TRBV5-1 and TRBJ1-2, and possibly TRBD1, on 6 matching bases. This receptor carries the CDR3 CASSAGTGGKGYTF. The bases read TGCGCCAGCAGCGCCGGGACGGGGGGCAAGGGCTACACCTTC.